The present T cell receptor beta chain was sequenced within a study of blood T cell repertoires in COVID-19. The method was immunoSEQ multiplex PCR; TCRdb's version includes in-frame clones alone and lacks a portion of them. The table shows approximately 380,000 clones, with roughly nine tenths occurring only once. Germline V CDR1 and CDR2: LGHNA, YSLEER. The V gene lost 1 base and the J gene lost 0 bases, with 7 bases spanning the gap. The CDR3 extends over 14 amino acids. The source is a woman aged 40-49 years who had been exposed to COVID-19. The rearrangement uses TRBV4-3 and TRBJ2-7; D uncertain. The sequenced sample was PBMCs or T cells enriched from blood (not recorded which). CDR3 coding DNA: TGCGCCAGCAGCCAAGGGCAGGTCTCCTACGAGCAGTACTTC. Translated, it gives CASSQGQVSYEQYF.